A selection of T cell receptor beta chains follows, all from one sample in a study of T-cell reconstitution after alpha-beta-depleted transplantation in children. TCRdb independently ran MiXCR on the PCR reads; one entry per CDR3 protein. The sample carries fewer than 550,000 distinct CDR3 sequences, 11% recorded once. The sequences come from PBMCs from the stem cell graft donor, collected from the stem cell graft. These receptors came from a human donor who donated a stem cell graft to a child with acute myeloid leukemia. The CDR3 runs from the conserved cysteine through the conserved F or W. D genes are given only for firm matches. The size field is filled for only some rows; it gives once, few, many or a size class.

abundance	d_gene	j_gene	v_gene	CDR3aa	CDR3nt
few	-	TRBJ2-7	TRBV7-2	CASSPFMDRFYEQYF	TGTGCCAGCAGCCCCTTTATGGACCGCTTCTACGAGCAGTACTTC
few	-	TRBJ2-3	TRBV14	CASSQDQLGRNTDTQYF	TGTGCCAGCAGCCAAGATCAACTAGGACGGAACACAGATACGCAGTATTTT
-	TRBD2	TRBJ2-2	TRBV5-5	CASSLGQREAHTGELFF	TGTGCCAGCAGCTTGGGGCAGCGGGAGGCGCACACCGGGGAGCTGTTTTTT
many	-	TRBJ1-1	TRBV7-8	CASSPGALRTEAFF	TGTGCCAGCAGCCCCGGGGCCCTGCGGACTGAAGCTTTCTTT
few	-	TRBJ2-5	TRBV7-9	CASSHPRVLQETQYF	TGTGCCAGCAGCCATCCAAGGGTTCTCCAAGAGACCCAGTACTTC
few	TRBD2	TRBJ2-1	TRBV20-1	CSASILASGAYNEQFF	TGCAGTGCTAGTATTTTGGCTAGCGGGGCCTACAATGAGCAGTTCTTC
many	TRBD1	TRBJ2-5	TRBV5-1	CASSLPGQAETQYF	TGCGCCAGCAGCTTACCCGGACAGGCGGAGACCCAGTACTTC
-	TRBD1	TRBJ2-3	TRBV6-1	CASTLTGGTDTQYF	TGTGCCAGCACGCTGACAGGGGGGACAGATACGCAGTATTTT
few	-	TRBJ2-1	TRBV18	CASSNARGQPDEQFF	TGTGCCAGCTCTAACGCCCGTGGACAGCCGGATGAGCAGTTCTTC
many	-	TRBJ2-7	TRBV29-1	CSVGDTSYEQYF	TGCAGCGTTGGTGACACTTCCTACGAGCAGTACTTC
few	TRBD2	TRBJ2-1	TRBV5-6	CASSLGLAGGSPYNEQFF	TGTGCCAGCAGCTTGGGGCTAGCGGGAGGGAGTCCCTACAATGAGCAGTTCTTC
-	TRBD1	TRBJ1-2	TRBV5-1	CASSPDRGSSYTF	TGCGCCAGCAGCCCCGACAGGGGATCTTCCTACACCTTC
many	-	TRBJ2-3	TRBV18	CASSPVGASTDTQYF	TGTGCCAGCTCACCGGTGGGAGCTAGCACAGATACGCAGTATTTT
-	-	TRBJ2-2	TRBV7-8	CASSTYRGGNTGELFF	TGTGCCAGCAGCACCTACCGGGGTGGGAACACCGGGGAGCTGTTTTTT
-	TRBD2	TRBJ2-3	TRBV20-1	CSAGGVAGSTDTQYF	TGCAGTGCTGGGGGAGTAGCGGGAAGCACAGATACGCAGTATTTT
-	-	TRBJ1-2	TRBV20-1	CSAPGRMDYGYTF	TGCAGTGCTCCGGGACGAATGGACTATGGCTACACCTTC
-	-	TRBJ2-5	TRBV7-9	CASSDGPGPPIETQYF	TGTGCCAGCAGCGATGGGCCGGGGCCTCCCATAGAGACCCAGTACTTC
-	TRBD2	TRBJ2-1	TRBV12-3/TRBV12-4	CASSFGGYYNEQFF	TGTGCCAGCAGTTTCGGGGGGTACTACAATGAGCAGTTCTTC
few	TRBD1	TRBJ2-7	TRBV3-1	CASSQEGTGLEQYF	TGTGCCAGCAGCCAAGAAGGGACAGGGCTCGAGCAGTACTTC
few	-	TRBJ2-7	TRBV6-5	CASSSPRWAGTYEQYF	TGTGCCAGCAGTTCCCCACGTTGGGCAGGAACCTACGAGCAGTACTTC
-	-	TRBJ1-1	TRBV5-1	CASRIVWDTEAFF	TGCGCCAGCAGGATCGTATGGGACACTGAAGCTTTCTTT
-	-	TRBJ1-5	TRBV6-1	CASSEIRSNQPQHF	TGTGCCAGCAGTGAAATCAGGAGCAATCAGCCCCAGCATTTT
few	-	TRBJ1-2	TRBV27	CASSVLWTDDNYGYTF	TGTGCCAGCAGCGTTCTTTGGACGGATGATAACTATGGCTACACCTTC
-	-	TRBJ2-3	TRBV5-1	CASTSRGADTQYF	TGCGCCAGCACTAGCAGGGGCGCAGATACGCAGTATTTT
-	-	TRBJ2-2	TRBV5-1	CASSPRQGGDTTGELFF	TGCGCCAGCAGCCCACGGCAGGGGGGGGATACCACCGGGGAGCTGTTTTTT
few	-	TRBJ2-1	TRBV7-2	CASSLVGQGREQFF	TGTGCCAGCAGCTTAGTGGGCCAGGGTCGAGAGCAGTTCTTC
many	-	TRBJ1-4	TRBV5-1	CASSRGRGGDEKLFF	TGCGCCAGCAGCCGCGGGAGGGGGGGCGATGAAAAACTGTTTTTT
few	-	TRBJ2-1	TRBV6-2/TRBV6-3	CASSYSGVGEQFF	TGTGCCAGCAGTTACTCTGGGGTTGGTGAGCAGTTCTTC
few	TRBD2	TRBJ2-2	TRBV3-1	CASSHPLAANTGELFF	TGTGCCAGCAGCCACCCACTAGCGGCGAACACCGGGGAGCTGTTTTTT
few	TRBD1	TRBJ1-5	TRBV4-2	CASSQGGQSGNQPQHF	TGTGCCAGCAGCCAAGGGGGACAGTCTGGCAATCAGCCCCAGCATTTT
-	-	TRBJ1-2	TRBV7-9	CASSLAFNYGYTF	TGTGCCAGCAGCTTAGCCTTCAACTATGGCTACACCTTC
few	TRBD1	TRBJ1-1	TRBV7-2	CASSLNWDRIEAFF	TGTGCCAGCAGCTTAAATTGGGACAGGATTGAAGCTTTCTTT
many	-	TRBJ1-1	TRBV12-3/TRBV12-4	CASSPGNSPVAEAFF	TGTGCCAGCTCTCCTGGGAACAGCCCGGTCGCTGAAGCTTTCTTT
-	-	TRBJ1-2	TRBV5-1	CASSPIGVPNYGYTF	TGCGCCAGCAGCCCCATAGGGGTCCCTAACTATGGCTACACCTTC
many	-	TRBJ2-1	TRBV9	CASGSSYNEQFF	TGTGCCAGCGGGAGCTCCTACAATGAGCAGTTCTTC
few	-	TRBJ2-3	TRBV7-2	CASSLEGWADTQYF	TGTGCCAGCAGCTTAGAGGGCTGGGCAGATACGCAGTATTTT
-	-	TRBJ2-3	TRBV11-1	CASSFGPITDTQYF	TGTGCCAGCAGCTTCGGCCCAATCACAGATACGCAGTATTTT
many	-	TRBJ1-6	TRBV27	CASSLQGVPWAPLHF	TGTGCCAGCAGTCTCCAGGGCGTCCCCTGGGCACCCCTCCACTTT
many	TRBD2	TRBJ2-6	TRBV29-1	CSVGGGTNVLTF	TGCAGCGTTGGGGGAGGGACCAACGTCCTGACTTTC
-	TRBD1	TRBJ2-2	TRBV5-1	CASSLVRRGQNTGELFF	TGCGCCAGCAGCTTGGTTCGCAGGGGGCAGAACACCGGGGAGCTGTTTTTT
few	TRBD2	TRBJ2-1	TRBV6-1	CASSVVAGGPHEQFF	TGTGCCAGCAGTGTGGTAGCGGGGGGGCCTCATGAGCAGTTCTTC
-	TRBD2	TRBJ2-1	TRBV7-9	CASRYSGSSYNEQFF	TGTGCCAGCAGATATAGCGGGAGCTCCTACAATGAGCAGTTCTTC
many	-	TRBJ2-2	TRBV6-5	CASSFYEGVGGELFF	TGTGCCAGCAGTTTTTATGAGGGAGTCGGCGGGGAGCTGTTTTTT